The 13 T cell receptor beta chains in this list originate from one sample, sequenced in a study of blood T cell repertoires in COVID-19. Only in-frame clones appear in the TCRdb table, and some are missing; sequencing was by immunoSEQ multiplex PCR. The data show 150,000 to 200,000 clones, about 81% seen once. The sample was peripheral blood. Every receptor here comes from an elderly woman with COVID-19, enrolled during active disease.

The chain uses TRBV6-5 and TRBJ2-1; D is perhaps TRBD1 (5 bases). Germline CDR1 is MNHEY and CDR2 is SVGAGI. Trimming stripped 2 bases from V and 0 bases from J, with 11 bases between. The CDR3 loop spans 16 amino acids. The CDR3 nucleotides read TGTGCCAGCAGTTACCAGGGCCAGAGCTCCTACAATGAGCAGTTCTTC. Residues: CASSYQGQSSYNEQFF.

The genes are TRBV30 and TRBJ2-7; D is perhaps TRBD1 (7 bases). The germline V gene has CDR1 GTSNPN and CDR2 SVGIG (reference sequence). Trimming took off 0 bases at V and 5 bases at J, with 20 bases between the two ends. This CDR3 spans 16 amino acids. CDR3: CAWSVPAGGMENEQYF. Here the CDR3 DNA reads TGTGCCTGGAGTGTACCCGCAGGGGGGATGGAAAACGAGCAGTACTTC.

V is TRBV29-1 and J is TRBJ2-4; D is perhaps TRBD2 (8 bases). The germline V and J ends were trimmed by 3 bases and 5 bases, with 14 bases remaining between them. The germline CDR1 and CDR2 sequences are SQVTM and ANQGSEA. CDR3 length equals 14 residues. CDR3 sequence: CSVDGTAGENIQYF. The DNA of the CDR3 is TGCAGCGTTGATGGGACAGCGGGGGAAAACATTCAGTACTTC.

The chain joins TRBV7-5 to TRBJ2-7; the listed D gene, TRBD1, was not tested against the DNA. TRBV7-5 is noted as a pseudogene. The CDR3 is 16 amino acids. This chain's CDR3 is CVRSLGTGPPSYEQYF. In DNA form, the CDR3 reads TGTGTCAGAAGCTTAGGGACAGGACCTCCCTCCTACGAGCAGTACTTC.

About this clone itself: This sample also contains other DNA sequences that code for the same CDR3. The chain combines TRBV18 with TRBJ2-1, with 11 bases matching TRBD2. Germline CDR1 KGHSH, CDR2 LQKENI. This CDR3 is 15 amino acids long. V was clipped by 3 bases and J by 6 bases; unmatched bases: 4. Here the CDR3 reads CASSPLAGGGNEQFF. The CDR3 bases are TGTGCCAGCTCACCCCTAGCGGGGGGAGGCAATGAGCAGTTCTTC.

The gene calls are TRBV6-5 and TRBJ1-2; D uncertain. Germline-derived CDR1 and CDR2 are MNHEY and SVGAGI. This CDR3 is 11 amino acids long. V was clipped by 6 bases and J by 4 bases, with 6 bases between them. The CDR3 here is CASRTSYGYTF. In DNA form, the CDR3 reads TGTGCCAGCAGGACTTCCTATGGCTACACCTTC.

The J gene is TRBJ1-3, the V gene TRBV6-5; D unclear. The CDR3 extends over 15 amino acids. Trimming took 2 bases from V and 1 from J, leaving 9 bases between them. In germline, CDR1 is MNHEY, CDR2 SVGAGI. This CDR3 is CASSYQRWSGNTIYF. CDR3 nucleotides: TGTGCCAGCAGTTACCAGAGGTGGTCTGGAAACACCATATATTTT.

The chain links TRBV6-5 to TRBJ2-5, with 8 bases matching TRBD2. The length of the CDR3 is 13 residues. Trimming removed 6 bases from V and 5 bases from J; junction bases left unmatched: 5. The germline V gene encodes CDR1 MNHEY and CDR2 SVGAGI. DNA for the CDR3: TGTGCCAGCAGGCCTAGCGGGCGGGAGACCCAGTACTTC. Its protein product is CASRPSGRETQYF.

The chain recombines TRBV11-3 with TRBJ2-1, with D possibly TRBD2 on 5 matching bases. Trimming took 5 bases from V and 8 from J, leaving 13 bases between them. The CDR3 loop spans 13 amino acids. Germline V gene data show CDR1 as SGHNT and CDR2 as YENEEA. The CDR3 DNA reads TGTGCCAGCAGCACCCGGGAAGCCGATGAGCAGTTCTTC. This codes for CASSTREADEQFF. The variable domain in full, with the rest retrieved from reference TRBV11-3 and TRBJ2-1, is EAGVVQSPRYKIIEKKQPVAFWCNPISGHNTLYWYLQNLGQGPELLIRYENEEAVDDSQLPKDRFSAERLKGVDSTLKIQPAELGDSAVYLCASSTREADEQFFGPGTRLTVL.

The CDR3 DNA sequence: TGTGCCAGCAACACGCTACAGACCGGGATCGCGCAGTATTTT. Protein: CASNTLQTGIAQYF. The chain couples TRBV2 to TRBJ2-3; D is possibly TRBD2 (5 bases). V was pared by 7 bases and J by 10 bases, with 21 bases between. The CDR3 has 14 amino acids. From germline, CDR1 is SNHLY and CDR2 FYNNEI.

J is TRBJ1-2 and V is TRBV16; 8 bases are shared with TRBD1. V dropped 3 bases and J dropped 2; count of bases not matched to a gene: 5. This CDR3 is built from 15 residues. Germline assignment: CDR1 KGHSY and CDR2 FQNENV. The CDR3 region has the DNA TGTGCCAGCAGCCAGGGCGCAGGGGGCAACTATGGCTACACCTTC. It codes for CASSQGAGGNYGYTF.

The V gene is TRBV28, the J gene TRBJ2-6, with 7 bases matching TRBD1. V gave up 4 bases and J gave up 0 bases; unmatched junction bases: 3. Germline V CDR1 and CDR2: MDHEN, SYDVKM. The CDR3 is 16 amino acids. In DNA form, the CDR3 reads TGTGCCAGCAGTTCGGGACAGCCCTCTGGGGCCAACGTCCTGACTTTC. Its protein is CASSSGQPSGANVLTF.

The gene calls are TRBV5-1 and TRBJ2-2; D remains ambiguous. Germline loops: CDR1 SGHRS, CDR2 YFSETQ. The V end lost 4 bases, the J end lost 8 bases, and 12 bases lay between the germline ends. The CDR3 has 13 residues. CDR3 region: CASSIVPEGELFF. DNA of the CDR3: TGCGCCAGCAGCATTGTACCAGAAGGGGAGCTGTTTTTT.